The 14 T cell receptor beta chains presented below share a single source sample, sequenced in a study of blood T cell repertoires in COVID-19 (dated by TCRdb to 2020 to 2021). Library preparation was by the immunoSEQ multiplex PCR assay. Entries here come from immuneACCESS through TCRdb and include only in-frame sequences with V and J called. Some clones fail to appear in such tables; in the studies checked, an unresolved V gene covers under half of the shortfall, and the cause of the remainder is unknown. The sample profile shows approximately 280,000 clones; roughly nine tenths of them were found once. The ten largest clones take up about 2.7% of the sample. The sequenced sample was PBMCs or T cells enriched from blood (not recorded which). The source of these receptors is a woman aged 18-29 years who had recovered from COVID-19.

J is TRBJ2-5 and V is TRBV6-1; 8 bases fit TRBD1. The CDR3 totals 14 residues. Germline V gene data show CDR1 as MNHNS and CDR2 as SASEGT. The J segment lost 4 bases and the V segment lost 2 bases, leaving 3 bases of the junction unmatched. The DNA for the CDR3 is TGTGCCAGCAGTGAACAGACAGGGGCAGAGACCCAGTACTTC. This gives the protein CASSEQTGAETQYF.

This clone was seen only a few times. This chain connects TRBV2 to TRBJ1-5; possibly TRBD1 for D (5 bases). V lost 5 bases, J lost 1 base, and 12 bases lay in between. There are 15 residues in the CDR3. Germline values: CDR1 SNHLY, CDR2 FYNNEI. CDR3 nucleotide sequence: TGTGCCAGCAGTTTTACAGGTTCGAGCAATCAGCCCCAGCATTTT. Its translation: CASSFTGSSNQPQHF.

This CDR3 is CASSSTGSYGYTF. CDR3 sequence (DNA): TGTGCCAGCAGCTCGACAGGGAGTTATGGCTACACCTTC. This sequence joins TRBV7-9 and TRBJ1-2, with TRBD1 identical over 7 bases. This CDR3 comprises 13 residues. CDR1 and CDR2 (germline): SEHNR, FQNEAQ (reference sequence). The junction had 4 bases not matched to a gene; V was cut back by 4 bases and J by 5 bases.

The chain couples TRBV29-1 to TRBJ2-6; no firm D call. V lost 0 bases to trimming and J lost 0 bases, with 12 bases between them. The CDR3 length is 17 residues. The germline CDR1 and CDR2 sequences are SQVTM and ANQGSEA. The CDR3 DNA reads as TGCAGCGTTGAAGATTGGAACAGCCACTCTGGGGCCAACGTCCTGACTTTC. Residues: CSVEDWNSHSGANVLTF.

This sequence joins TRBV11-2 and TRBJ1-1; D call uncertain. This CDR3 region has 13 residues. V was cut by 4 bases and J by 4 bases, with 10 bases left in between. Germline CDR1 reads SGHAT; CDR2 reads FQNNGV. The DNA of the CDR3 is TGTGCCAGCAGCTACAGAACTGGCACTGAAGCTTTCTTT. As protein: CASSYRTGTEAFF.

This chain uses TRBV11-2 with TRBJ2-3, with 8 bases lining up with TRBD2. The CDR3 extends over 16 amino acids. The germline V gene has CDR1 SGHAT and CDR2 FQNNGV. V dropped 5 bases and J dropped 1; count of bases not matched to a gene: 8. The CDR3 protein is CASSKGLVGGTDTQYF. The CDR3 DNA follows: TGTGCCAGCAGCAAGGGACTAGTCGGCGGCACAGATACGCAGTATTTT.

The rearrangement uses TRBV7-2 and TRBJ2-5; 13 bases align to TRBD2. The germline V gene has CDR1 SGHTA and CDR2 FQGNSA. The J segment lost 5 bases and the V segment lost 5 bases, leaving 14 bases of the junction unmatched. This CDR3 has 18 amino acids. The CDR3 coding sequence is TGTGCCAGCAGCCCCCTCCGTACTAGCGGGAGGGCCCAGGAGACCCAGTACTTC. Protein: CASSPLRTSGRAQETQYF.

In DNA, the CDR3 is TGTGCCAGCAGCCAAACAGGGGCAGGCGCTGAAGCTTTCTTT. Protein sequence: CASSQTGAGAEAFF. This chain links TRBV4-2 with TRBJ1-1; 7 nucleotides align to TRBD1. The CDR3 is made up of 14 amino acids. Germline CDR1 is LGHNA and CDR2 is YNFKEQ. The V segment lost 2 bases and the J segment 6 bases; nucleotides outside the gene matches: 6.

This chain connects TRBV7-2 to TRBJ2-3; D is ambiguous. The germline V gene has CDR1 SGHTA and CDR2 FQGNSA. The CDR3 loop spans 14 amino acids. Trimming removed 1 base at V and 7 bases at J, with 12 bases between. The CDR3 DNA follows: TGTGCCAGCAGCTTAGGAGGCGGTGTGAATACGCAGTATTTT. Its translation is CASSLGGGVNTQYF.

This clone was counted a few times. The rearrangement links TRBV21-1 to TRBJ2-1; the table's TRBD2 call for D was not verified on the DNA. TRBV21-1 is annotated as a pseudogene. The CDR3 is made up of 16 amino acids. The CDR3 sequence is CASSKSRESSYNEQFF. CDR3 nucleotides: TGTGCCAGCAGCAAAAGCCGGGAGTCCTCCTACAATGAGCAGTTCTTC.

CDR3 nucleotides: TGTGCCATCAGCGGACTAGCGGGGGGCCCAGACTCCTACGAGCAGTACTTC. This translates into CAISGLAGGPDSYEQYF. The J gene is TRBJ2-7, the V gene TRBV10-3, with 14 bases lining up with TRBD2. V shed 6 bases and J 0 bases; nucleotides not matched to a gene: 7. The CDR3 runs 17 residues. Germline V CDR1 and CDR2: ENHRY, SYGVKD.

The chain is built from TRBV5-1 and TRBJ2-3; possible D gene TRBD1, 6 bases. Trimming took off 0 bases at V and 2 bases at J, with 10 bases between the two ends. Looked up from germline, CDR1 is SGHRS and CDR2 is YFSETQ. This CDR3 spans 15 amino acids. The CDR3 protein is CASSLAGQLTDTQYF. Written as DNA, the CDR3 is TGCGCCAGCAGCTTGGCCGGACAGCTCACAGATACGCAGTATTTT. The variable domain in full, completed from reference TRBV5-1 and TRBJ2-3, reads KAGVTQTPRYLIKTRGQQVTLSCSPISGHRSVSWYQQTPGQGLQFLFEYFSETQRNKGNFPGRFSGRQFSNSRSEMNVSTLELGDSALYLCASSLAGQLTDTQYFGPGTRLTVL.

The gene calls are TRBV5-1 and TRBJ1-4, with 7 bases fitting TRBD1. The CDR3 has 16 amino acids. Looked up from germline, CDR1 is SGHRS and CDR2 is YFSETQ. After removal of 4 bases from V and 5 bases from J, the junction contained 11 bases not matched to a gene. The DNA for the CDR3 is TGCGCCAGCAGCACCGGGACAGAAGGGGGGAATGAAAAACTGTTTTTT. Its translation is CASSTGTEGGNEKLFF.

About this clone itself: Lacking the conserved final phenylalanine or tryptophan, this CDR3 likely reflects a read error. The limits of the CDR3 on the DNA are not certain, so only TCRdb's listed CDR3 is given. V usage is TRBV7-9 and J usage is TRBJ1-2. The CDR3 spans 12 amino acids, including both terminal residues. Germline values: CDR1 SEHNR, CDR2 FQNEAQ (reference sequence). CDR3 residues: CASSFLETQWGV.